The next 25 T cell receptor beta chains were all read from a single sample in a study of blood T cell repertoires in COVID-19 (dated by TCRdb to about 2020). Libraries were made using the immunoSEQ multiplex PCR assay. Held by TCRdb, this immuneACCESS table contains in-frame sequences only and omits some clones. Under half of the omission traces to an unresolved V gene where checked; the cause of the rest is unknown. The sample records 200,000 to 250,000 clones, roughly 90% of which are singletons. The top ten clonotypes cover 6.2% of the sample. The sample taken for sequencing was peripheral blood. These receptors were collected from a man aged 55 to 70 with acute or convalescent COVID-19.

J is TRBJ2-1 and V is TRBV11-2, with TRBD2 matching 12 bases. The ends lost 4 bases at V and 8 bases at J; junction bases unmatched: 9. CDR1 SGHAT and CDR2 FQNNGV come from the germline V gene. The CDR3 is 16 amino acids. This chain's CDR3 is CASSYLAGGFWDEQFF. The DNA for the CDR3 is TGTGCCAGCAGCTATCTAGCGGGAGGGTTCTGGGATGAGCAGTTCTTC.

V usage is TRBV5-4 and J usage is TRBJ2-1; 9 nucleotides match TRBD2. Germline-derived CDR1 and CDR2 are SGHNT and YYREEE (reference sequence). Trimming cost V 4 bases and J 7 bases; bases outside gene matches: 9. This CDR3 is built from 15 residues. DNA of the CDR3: TGTGCCAGCAGCCCCCCTATAGCGGGAGTAAATGAGCAGTTCTTC. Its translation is CASSPPIAGVNEQFF.

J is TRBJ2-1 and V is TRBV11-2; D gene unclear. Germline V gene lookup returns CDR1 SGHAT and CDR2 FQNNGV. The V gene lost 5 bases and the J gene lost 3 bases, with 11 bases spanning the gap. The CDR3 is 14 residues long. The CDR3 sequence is CASSPRADYNEQFF. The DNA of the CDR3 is TGTGCCAGCAGCCCCCGTGCAGACTACAATGAGCAGTTCTTC.

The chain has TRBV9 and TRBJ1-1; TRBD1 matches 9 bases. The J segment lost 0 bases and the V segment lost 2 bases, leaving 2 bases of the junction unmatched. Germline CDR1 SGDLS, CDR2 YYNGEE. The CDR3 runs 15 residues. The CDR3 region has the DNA TGTGCCAGCAGCGTGGGACAGGGAATGAACACTGAAGCTTTCTTT. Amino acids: CASSVGQGMNTEAFF.

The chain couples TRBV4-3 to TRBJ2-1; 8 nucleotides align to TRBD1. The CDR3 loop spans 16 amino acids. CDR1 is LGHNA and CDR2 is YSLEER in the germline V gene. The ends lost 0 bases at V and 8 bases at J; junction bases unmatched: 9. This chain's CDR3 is CASSQDGTGPPDEQFF. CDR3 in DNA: TGCGCCAGCAGCCAAGACGGGACAGGACCACCCGATGAGCAGTTCTTC.

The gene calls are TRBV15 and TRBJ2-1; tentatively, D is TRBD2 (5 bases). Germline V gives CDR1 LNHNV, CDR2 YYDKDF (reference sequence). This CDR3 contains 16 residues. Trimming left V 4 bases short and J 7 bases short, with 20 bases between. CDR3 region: CATSKQRWELLNEQFF. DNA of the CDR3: TGTGCCACCAGCAAACAGCGGTGGGAGTTATTGAATGAGCAGTTCTTC.

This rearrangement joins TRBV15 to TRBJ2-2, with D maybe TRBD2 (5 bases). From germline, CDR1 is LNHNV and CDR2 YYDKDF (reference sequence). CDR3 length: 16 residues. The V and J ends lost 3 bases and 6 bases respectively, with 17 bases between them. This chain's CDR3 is CATSRELPGSAGELFF. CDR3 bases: TGTGCCACCAGCAGGGAGTTACCGGGAAGTGCCGGGGAGCTGTTTTTT.

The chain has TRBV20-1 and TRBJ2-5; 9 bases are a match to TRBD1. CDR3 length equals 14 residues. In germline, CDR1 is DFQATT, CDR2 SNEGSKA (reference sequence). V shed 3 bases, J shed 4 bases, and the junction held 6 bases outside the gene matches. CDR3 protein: CSASKQGARETQYF. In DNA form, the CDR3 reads TGCAGTGCTAGTAAACAGGGGGCGCGAGAGACCCAGTACTTC.

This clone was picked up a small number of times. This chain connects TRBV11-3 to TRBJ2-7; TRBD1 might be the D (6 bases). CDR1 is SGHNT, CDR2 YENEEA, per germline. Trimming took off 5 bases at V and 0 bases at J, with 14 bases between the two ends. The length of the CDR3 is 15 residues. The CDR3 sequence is CASSGRQANSYEQYF. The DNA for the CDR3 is TGTGCCAGCAGCGGAAGACAGGCCAACTCCTACGAGCAGTACTTC. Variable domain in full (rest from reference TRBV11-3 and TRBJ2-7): EAGVVQSPRYKIIEKKQPVAFWCNPISGHNTLYWYLQNLGQGPELLIRYENEEAVDDSQLPKDRFSAERLKGVDSTLKIQPAELGDSAVYLCASSGRQANSYEQYFGPGTRLTVT.

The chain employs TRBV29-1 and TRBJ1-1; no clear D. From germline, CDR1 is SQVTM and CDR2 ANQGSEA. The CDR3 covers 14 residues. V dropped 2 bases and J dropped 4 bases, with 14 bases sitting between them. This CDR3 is CSVERSGGGTEAFF. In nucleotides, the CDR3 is TGCAGCGTTGAAAGGTCAGGAGGAGGCACTGAAGCTTTCTTT.

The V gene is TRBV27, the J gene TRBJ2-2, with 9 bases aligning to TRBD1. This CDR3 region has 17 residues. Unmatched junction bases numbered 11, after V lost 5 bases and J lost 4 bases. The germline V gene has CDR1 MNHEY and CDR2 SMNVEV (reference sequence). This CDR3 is CASSPNRDRVATGELFF. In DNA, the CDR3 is TGTGCCAGCAGTCCCAACCGGGACAGGGTCGCCACCGGGGAGCTGTTTTTT.

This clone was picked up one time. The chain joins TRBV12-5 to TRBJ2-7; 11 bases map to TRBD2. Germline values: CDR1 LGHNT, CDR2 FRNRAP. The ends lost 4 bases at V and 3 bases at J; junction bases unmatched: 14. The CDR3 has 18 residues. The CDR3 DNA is TGTGCTAGTGGTTGGCAACTTCCGGGACTAGCGGCCCTCTACGAGCAGTACTTC. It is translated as CASGWQLPGLAALYEQYF.

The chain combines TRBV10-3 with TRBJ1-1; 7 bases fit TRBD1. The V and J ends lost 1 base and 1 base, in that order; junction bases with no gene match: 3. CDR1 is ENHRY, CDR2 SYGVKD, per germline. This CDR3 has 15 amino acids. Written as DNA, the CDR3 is TGTGCCATCAGTGAGTTCCAGGGGGGGAACACTGAAGCTTTCTTT. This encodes CAISEFQGGNTEAFF.

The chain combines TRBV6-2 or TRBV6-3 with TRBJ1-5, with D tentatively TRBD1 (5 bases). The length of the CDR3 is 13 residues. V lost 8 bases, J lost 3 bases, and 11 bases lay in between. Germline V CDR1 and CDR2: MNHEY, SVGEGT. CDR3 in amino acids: CASCQTDNQPQHF. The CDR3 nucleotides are TGTGCCAGCTGCCAGACAGACAATCAGCCCCAGCATTTT.

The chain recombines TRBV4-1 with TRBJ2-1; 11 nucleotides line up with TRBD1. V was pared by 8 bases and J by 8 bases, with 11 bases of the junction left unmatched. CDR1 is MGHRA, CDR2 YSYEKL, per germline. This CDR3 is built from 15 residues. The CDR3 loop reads CASGPGQGAGDEQFF. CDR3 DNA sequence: TGCGCCAGCGGCCCTGGACAGGGGGCGGGAGATGAGCAGTTCTTC.

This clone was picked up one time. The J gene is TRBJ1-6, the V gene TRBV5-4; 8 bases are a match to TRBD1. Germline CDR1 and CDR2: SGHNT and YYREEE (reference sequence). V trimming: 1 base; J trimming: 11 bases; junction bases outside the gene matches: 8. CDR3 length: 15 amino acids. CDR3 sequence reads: CASSLSGTGETPLHF. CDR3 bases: TGTGCCAGCAGCTTGAGCGGGACAGGTGAAACACCCCTCCACTTT.

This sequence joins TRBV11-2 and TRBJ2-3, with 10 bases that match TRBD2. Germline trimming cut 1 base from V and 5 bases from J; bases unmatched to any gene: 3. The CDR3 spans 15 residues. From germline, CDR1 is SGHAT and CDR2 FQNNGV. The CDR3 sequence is CASSLVRTSGDTQYF. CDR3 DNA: TGTGCCAGCAGCTTAGTGCGGACTAGCGGAGATACGCAGTATTTT.

CDR3 nucleotide sequence: TGTGCCAGCAGTTTAGGGGAGGGTCTCTCCTACGAGCAGTACTTC. This gives the protein CASSLGEGLSYEQYF. The rearrangement links TRBV28 to TRBJ2-7; 7 bases are a match to TRBD2. In germline, CDR1 is MDHEN, CDR2 SYDVKM. With V trimmed by 2 bases and J by 0 bases, 4 bases remained unmatched. CDR3 length: 15 amino acids.

DNA for the CDR3: TGTGCCAGCAGCTTAGTCTACAGGGGGGTTCCAACTAATGAAAAACTGTTTTTT. Its translation is CASSLVYRGVPTNEKLFF. The chain recombines TRBV7-2 with TRBJ1-4; 8 nucleotides align to TRBD1. The germline gives CDR1 SGHTA, CDR2 FQGNSA. J was trimmed by 0 bases and V by 1 base; bases with no gene match: 7. The CDR3 spans 18 residues. The complete variable domain, with remaining parts taken from reference TRBV7-2 and TRBJ1-4, reads GAGVSQSPSNKVTEKGKDVELRCDPISGHTALYWYRQSLGQGLEFLIYFQGNSAPDKSGLPSDRFSAERTGGSVSTLTIQRTQQEDSAVYLCASSLVYRGVPTNEKLFFGSGTQLSVL.

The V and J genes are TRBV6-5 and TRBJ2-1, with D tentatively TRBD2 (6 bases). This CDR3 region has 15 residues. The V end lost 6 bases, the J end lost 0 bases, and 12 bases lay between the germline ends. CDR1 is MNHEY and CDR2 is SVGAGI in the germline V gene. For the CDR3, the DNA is TGTGCCAGCAGGACGGACTACGGCTCCTACAATGAGCAGTTCTTC. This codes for CASRTDYGSYNEQFF.

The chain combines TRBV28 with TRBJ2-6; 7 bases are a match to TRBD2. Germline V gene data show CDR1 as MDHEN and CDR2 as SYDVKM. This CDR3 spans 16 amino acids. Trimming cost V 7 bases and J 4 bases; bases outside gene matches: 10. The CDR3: CASTTGGGDGANVLTF. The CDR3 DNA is TGTGCCAGCACCACGGGGGGAGGAGACGGGGCCAACGTCCTGACTTTC.

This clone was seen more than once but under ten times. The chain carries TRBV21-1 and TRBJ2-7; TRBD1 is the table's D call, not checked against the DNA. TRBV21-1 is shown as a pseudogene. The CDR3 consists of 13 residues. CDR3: CASSGTGCNEQYF. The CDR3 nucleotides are TGTGCCAGCTCCGGGACAGGTTGTAACGAGCAGTACTTC.

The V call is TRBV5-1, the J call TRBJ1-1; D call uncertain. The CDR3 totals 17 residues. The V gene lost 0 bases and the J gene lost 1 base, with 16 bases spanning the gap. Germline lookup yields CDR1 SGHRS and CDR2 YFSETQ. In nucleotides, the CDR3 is TGCGCCAGCAGCTTGGGGAGGGTGCCGGACCAGAACACTGAAGCTTTCTTT. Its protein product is CASSLGRVPDQNTEAFF.

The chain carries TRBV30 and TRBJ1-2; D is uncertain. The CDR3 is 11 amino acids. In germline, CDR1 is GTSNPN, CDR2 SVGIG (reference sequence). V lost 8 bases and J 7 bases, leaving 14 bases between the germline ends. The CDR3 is CAMLRTAGYTF. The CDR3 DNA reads TGTGCCATGCTTAGAACAGCTGGCTACACCTTC.

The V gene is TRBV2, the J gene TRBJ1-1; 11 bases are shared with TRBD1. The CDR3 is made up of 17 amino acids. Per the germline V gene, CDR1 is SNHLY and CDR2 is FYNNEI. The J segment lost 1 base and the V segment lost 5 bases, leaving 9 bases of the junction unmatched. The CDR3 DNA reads TGTGCCAGCAGTCCGGACAGGGGGCTATGGAAGAACACTGAAGCTTTCTTT. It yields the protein CASSPDRGLWKNTEAFF.